Sequencing of this TCR beta chain was carried out in a study of CD8 T cells in ankylosing spondylitis. Study-level findings and limits: Matched synovial fluid from ankylosing spondylitis patients was reported to be enriched for disease-linked clones. As for the disease-linked clones, they showed a CD8+ phenotype and occurred at relatively low frequencies in peripheral blood. A motif in TCR beta, a set of about 8 highly homologous variants, appeared characteristic of ankylosing spondylitis blood.

By quantitative 5'-RACE with molecular barcodes, the TCR beta libraries were made. TCRdb ran MiXCR on the 5' RACE reads and lists one entry per CDR3 protein. Of about 36,000 distinct CDR3 sequences in the sample, about 6.3% were seen once. This clonotype was seen at least ten times. Its target is not known. Sequenced: blood, either unsorted or a sorted T cell fraction (not recorded which). The TCR sequence derives from a male donor with ankylosing spondylitis or in good health (not recorded which).

The CDR3 nucleotides read TGTGCCAGCAGTCGCTCGGTAGCGGTACTGATCGCCGGAGAGACCCAGTACTTC. Protein product: CASSRSVAVLIAGETQYF. V is TRBV11-2 and J is TRBJ2-5; tentative D call: TRBD2 (6 bases). The CDR3 runs 18 residues. The ends were cut back, 6 bases at V and 4 bases at J, with 27 bases in the middle. Germline-derived CDR1 and CDR2 are SGHAT and FQNNGV. Full variable domain (rest looked up from reference TRBV11-2 and TRBJ2-5): EAGVAQSPRYKIIEKRQSVAFWCNPISGHATLYWYQQILGQGPKLLIQFQNNGVVDDSQLPKDRFSAERLKGVDSTLKIQPAKLEDSAVYLCASSRSVAVLIAGETQYFGPGTRLLVL.